This TCR beta chain came from a study of blood T cell repertoires in COVID-19. About the research overall: Material from acute and convalescent COVID-19 was sourced from the United States, Italy and Spain. In each case, the material was cDNA or gDNA derived from T cells, B-cell-depleted T cells, or PBMCs.

J lost 7 bases, V lost 5 bases, and 5 bases had no gene match. The CDR3 contains 15 residues. Germline CDR1 is SNHLY and CDR2 is FYNNEI. As handled by the study authors: Nucleated cell counts were estimated from reference gene primer amplification. TCRdb's table, derived via immunoSEQ multiplex PCR, lists solely in-frame clones and lacks some. V and J calls and clone size follow that table, whereas D and trimming were derived from the DNA. The repertoire has more than 120,000 clones, about 91% of them found once; the top ten carry less than 0.95%. The receptor was isolated from a woman in her fifties or sixties with acute or convalescent COVID-19. Input material: peripheral blood. The rearrangement uses TRBV2 and TRBJ2-2; 12 bases map to TRBD2. CDR3 in DNA: TGTGCCAGCAGTCGACTAGCGGGAGTGGGCGGGGAGCTGTTTTTT. This encodes CASSRLAGVGGELFF. The complete variable domain, with remaining parts taken from reference TRBV2 and TRBJ2-2, reads EPEVTQTPSHQVTQMGQEVILRCVPISNHLYFYWYRQILGQKVEFLVSFYNNEISEKSEIFDDQFSVERPDGSNFTLKIRSTKLEDSAMYFCASSRLAGVGGELFFGEGSRLTVL.